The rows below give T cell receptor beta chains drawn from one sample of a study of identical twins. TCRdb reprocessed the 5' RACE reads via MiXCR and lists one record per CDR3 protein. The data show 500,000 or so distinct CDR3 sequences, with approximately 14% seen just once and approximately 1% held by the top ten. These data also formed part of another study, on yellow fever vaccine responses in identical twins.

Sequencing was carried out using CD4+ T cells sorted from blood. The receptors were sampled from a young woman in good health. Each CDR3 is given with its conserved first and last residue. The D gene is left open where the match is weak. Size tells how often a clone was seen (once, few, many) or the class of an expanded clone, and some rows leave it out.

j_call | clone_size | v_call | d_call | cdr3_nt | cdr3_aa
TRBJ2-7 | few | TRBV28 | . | TGTGCCAGCAGACGAGAGGCCAGGAGTTCTTACGAGCAGTACTTC | CASRREARSSYEQYF
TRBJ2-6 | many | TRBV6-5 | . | TGTGCCAGCAGTTACTCGTTTGGGCACGGATCTGGGGCCAACGTCCTGACTTTC | CASSYSFGHGSGANVLTF
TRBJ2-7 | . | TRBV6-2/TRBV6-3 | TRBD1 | TGTGCCAGCAGAAAACCGGGACAGGGGACCTTCGAGCAGTACTTC | CASRKPGQGTFEQYF
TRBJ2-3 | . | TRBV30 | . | TGTGCCTGCCTAACTGCCAAAGCAGATACGCAGTATTTT | CACLTAKADTQYF
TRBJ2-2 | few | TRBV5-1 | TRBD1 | TGCGCCAGCAGCTTGGGACAGGGGAAGGCCGGGGAGCTGTTTTTT | CASSLGQGKAGELFF
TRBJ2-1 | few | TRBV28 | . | TGTGCCAGCAGCCAAACTCATGAGCAGTTCTTC | CASSQTHEQFF
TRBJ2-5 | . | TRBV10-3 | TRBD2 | TGTGCCATCAGTGAGTGGCAGGGAGGGGAGACCCAGTACTTC | CAISEWQGGETQYF
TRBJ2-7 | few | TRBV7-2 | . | TGTGCCAGCAGCTTAGCGAATGGGCTATTCTACGAGCAGTACTTC | CASSLANGLFYEQYF
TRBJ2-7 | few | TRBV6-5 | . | TGTGCCAGCAGTACCGATCGGGAGAGCGAGCAGTACTTC | CASSTDRESEQYF
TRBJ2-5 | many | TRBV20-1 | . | TGCAGTGCTTCCCACAGTGCCCAAGAGACCCAGTACTTC | CSASHSAQETQYF
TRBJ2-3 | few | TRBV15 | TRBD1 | TGTGCCACCAGCAGGGGGCCGGGACAGGGGACAGATACGCAGTATTTT | CATSRGPGQGTDTQYF
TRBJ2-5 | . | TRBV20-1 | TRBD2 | TGCAGTGCTAGATCCCGAGGGACTAGCGGACTCCAAGAGACCCAGTACTTC | CSARSRGTSGLQETQYF
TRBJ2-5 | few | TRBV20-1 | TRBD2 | TGCAGCGTCAAGCGGGGGACCCAAGAGACCCAGTACTTC | CSVKRGTQETQYF
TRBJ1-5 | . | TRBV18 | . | TGTGCCAGCTCACCACGCGGGACCCTCTTCGATCAGCCCCAGCATTTT | CASSPRGTLFDQPQHF